These T cell receptor beta chains were read from a single sample in a study of cytomegalovirus exposure and HLA in healthy donors. Method: immunoSEQ multiplex PCR; TCRdb's copy keeps in-frame clones and lacks some. The sample contains under 250,000 clones, around 78% of which appear only once. Sequencing input: PBMCs. The receptor set was obtained from a boy between 10 and 17 years old in good health and CMV-seronegative. The CDR3 runs from the conserved cysteine through the conserved F or W. Each record gives: clone size, CDR3 length, D gene, J gene, V gene, CDR3 DNA, CDR3 protein. D genes are given only for firm matches. Clone size is not always given. Where it is, it says once, few, many or a class for expanded clones.

clone_size: -
cdr3_length: 16
d_call: TRBD1
j_call: TRBJ1-2
v_call: TRBV9
cdr3_nt: TGTGCCAGCAGCGTAGGTAGGGACAGGATCTCCGGTGGGTACACCTTC
cdr3_aa: CASSVGRDRISGGYTF

clone_size: -
cdr3_length: 15
d_call: TRBD2
j_call: TRBJ2-5
v_call: TRBV5-4
cdr3_nt: TGTGCCAGCAGATCCGGACTAGCGGGACAAGAGACCCAGTACTTC
cdr3_aa: CASRSGLAGQETQYF

clone_size: few
cdr3_length: 15
d_call: -
j_call: TRBJ2-7
v_call: TRBV7-8
cdr3_nt: TGTGCCAGCAGCTTGACCAGGCAAGGCTCCTACGAGCAGTACTTC
cdr3_aa: CASSLTRQGSYEQYF

clone_size: few
cdr3_length: 16
d_call: TRBD1
j_call: TRBJ1-4
v_call: TRBV12-5
cdr3_nt: TGTGCTAGTGGTTTGGGGACAGGGCGTGTGGGTGAAAAACTGTTTTTT
cdr3_aa: CASGLGTGRVGEKLFF

clone_size: -
cdr3_length: 12
d_call: -
j_call: TRBJ1-1
v_call: TRBV11-3
cdr3_nt: TGTGCCAGCTCAGAGGGCCGGATTGAAGCTTTCTTT
cdr3_aa: CASSEGRIEAFF

clone_size: -
cdr3_length: 15
d_call: -
j_call: TRBJ1-5
v_call: TRBV7-9
cdr3_nt: TGTGCCAGCAGTTCAAAAGGAGGGGGCAATCAGCCCCAGCATTTT
cdr3_aa: CASSSKGGGNQPQHF

clone_size: -
cdr3_length: 16
d_call: -
j_call: TRBJ1-1
v_call: TRBV5-6
cdr3_nt: TGTGCCAGCAGCTTCAAGGACAGACCAATGAACACTGAAGCTTTCTTT
cdr3_aa: CASSFKDRPMNTEAFF

clone_size: -
cdr3_length: 14
d_call: TRBD1
j_call: TRBJ2-4
v_call: TRBV30
cdr3_nt: TGTGCCTGGAGTGTGAGGACAGGGACGGACATTCAGTACTTC
cdr3_aa: CAWSVRTGTDIQYF

clone_size: -
cdr3_length: 14
d_call: -
j_call: TRBJ2-3
v_call: TRBV5-4
cdr3_nt: TGTGCCAGCAGCTTGGGAGGTGACACAGATACGCAGTATTTT
cdr3_aa: CASSLGGDTDTQYF

clone_size: -
cdr3_length: 16
d_call: TRBD1
j_call: TRBJ1-3
v_call: TRBV30
cdr3_nt: TGTGCCTGGAGTTTTGAGCTGACAGGGCCCGGAAACACCATATATTTT
cdr3_aa: CAWSFELTGPGNTIYF

clone_size: once
cdr3_length: 14
d_call: -
j_call: TRBJ2-2
v_call: TRBV7-2
cdr3_nt: TGTGCCAGCAACGCCCACAGGGCTGTTGGGGAGCTGTTTTTT
cdr3_aa: CASNAHRAVGELFF

clone_size: -
cdr3_length: 14
d_call: -
j_call: TRBJ2-3
v_call: TRBV5-1
cdr3_nt: TGCGCCAGCAGCTTGGGACAGCGCACAGATACGCAGTATTTT
cdr3_aa: CASSLGQRTDTQYF

clone_size: -
cdr3_length: 17
d_call: TRBD2
j_call: TRBJ2-1
v_call: TRBV19
cdr3_nt: TGTGCCAGTAGTATCAGACTAGCGGGAGTGAGAGGCGATGAGCAGTTCTTC
cdr3_aa: CASSIRLAGVRGDEQFF

clone_size: -
cdr3_length: 15
d_call: -
j_call: TRBJ2-1
v_call: TRBV10-3
cdr3_nt: TGTGCCACCGAGGGGGGAGGGAGCTCCTACAATGAGCAGTTCTTC
cdr3_aa: CATEGGGSSYNEQFF

clone_size: -
cdr3_length: 13
d_call: -
j_call: TRBJ2-2
v_call: TRBV29-1
cdr3_nt: TGCAGCGTTGCTGAAATGGCTGCCGGGGAGCTGTTTTTT
cdr3_aa: CSVAEMAAGELFF

clone_size: few
cdr3_length: 12
d_call: -
j_call: TRBJ1-1
v_call: TRBV30
cdr3_nt: TGTGCCTGGAGCTCAGGGTTCACTGAAGCTTTCTTT
cdr3_aa: CAWSSGFTEAFF

clone_size: -
cdr3_length: 15
d_call: -
j_call: TRBJ2-7
v_call: TRBV10-3
cdr3_nt: TGTGCCATCAGTGAGGGACTCTTGAGCTCCTACGAGCAGTACTTC
cdr3_aa: CAISEGLLSSYEQYF

clone_size: -
cdr3_length: 13
d_call: TRBD1
j_call: TRBJ1-6
v_call: TRBV6-1
cdr3_nt: TGTGCCAGCTTTGAGGGGGCTGGTTCACCCCTCCACTTT
cdr3_aa: CASFEGAGSPLHF

clone_size: -
cdr3_length: 12
d_call: -
j_call: TRBJ1-1
v_call: TRBV14
cdr3_nt: TGTGCCAGCAGCCATACAGGCACTGAAGCTTTCTTT
cdr3_aa: CASSHTGTEAFF

clone_size: -
cdr3_length: 14
d_call: -
j_call: TRBJ1-2
v_call: TRBV27
cdr3_nt: TGTGCCAGCAGTTTATCGGAGGGGAGCTATGGCTACACCTTC
cdr3_aa: CASSLSEGSYGYTF

clone_size: -
cdr3_length: 17
d_call: TRBD2
j_call: TRBJ2-7
v_call: TRBV4-1
cdr3_nt: TGCGCCAGCAGCCCGGACACGACCGGGGGACTAGTCGACGAGCAGTACTTC
cdr3_aa: CASSPDTTGGLVDEQYF

clone_size: -
cdr3_length: 14
d_call: TRBD2
j_call: TRBJ2-7
v_call: TRBV2
cdr3_nt: TGTGCCAGCACAGGCGGGAGGGCCTCCTACGAGCAGTACTTC
cdr3_aa: CASTGGRASYEQYF

clone_size: -
cdr3_length: 13
d_call: -
j_call: TRBJ2-3
v_call: TRBV6-6
cdr3_nt: TGTGCCAGCAGTTACGACTTTTTAGATACGCAGTATTTT
cdr3_aa: CASSYDFLDTQYF

clone_size: -
cdr3_length: 13
d_call: -
j_call: TRBJ2-3
v_call: TRBV19
cdr3_nt: TGTGCCAGTAGTCCGGGGGGCGCAGATACGCAGTATTTT
cdr3_aa: CASSPGGADTQYF

clone_size: -
cdr3_length: 18
d_call: -
j_call: TRBJ1-1
v_call: TRBV27
cdr3_nt: TGTGCCAGCAGTGAACGTCTTGGCGCAAGGAGGGTGGACACTGAAGCTTTCTTT
cdr3_aa: CASSERLGARRVDTEAFF

clone_size: -
cdr3_length: 15
d_call: TRBD2
j_call: TRBJ2-5
v_call: TRBV6-4
cdr3_nt: TGTGCCAGCAGTGACGTACTAGCGGGAGAAGAGACCCAGTACTTC
cdr3_aa: CASSDVLAGEETQYF

clone_size: -
cdr3_length: 11
d_call: -
j_call: TRBJ1-1
v_call: TRBV29-1
cdr3_nt: TGCAGCGTTCCAGGGGACACTGAAGCTTTCTTT
cdr3_aa: CSVPGDTEAFF

clone_size: -
cdr3_length: 15
d_call: TRBD2
j_call: TRBJ2-7
v_call: TRBV10-3
cdr3_nt: TGTGCCATCAGTGTCGCCGGGACTAGCATCCACGAGCAGTACTTC
cdr3_aa: CAISVAGTSIHEQYF

clone_size: -
cdr3_length: 15
d_call: -
j_call: TRBJ1-4
v_call: TRBV6-1
cdr3_nt: TGTGCCAGCAGTGAAGGTGGGGGGGAAAATGAAAAACTGTTTTTT
cdr3_aa: CASSEGGGENEKLFF

clone_size: -
cdr3_length: 15
d_call: TRBD2
j_call: TRBJ2-7
v_call: TRBV4-2
cdr3_nt: TGTGCCAGCAGCCAAGATCTCGGGGGGGCCCGAGAGCAGTACTTC
cdr3_aa: CASSQDLGGAREQYF

clone_size: -
cdr3_length: 14
d_call: -
j_call: TRBJ2-5
v_call: TRBV2
cdr3_nt: TGTGCCGGCCCCCTCAGGGGAAACCAAGAGACCCAGTACTTC
cdr3_aa: CAGPLRGNQETQYF

clone_size: -
cdr3_length: 19
d_call: TRBD2
j_call: TRBJ2-1
v_call: TRBV19
cdr3_nt: TGTGCCACCAGAACTCGGGCTAGCGGGGGGAAACGCTCCTACAATGAGCAGTTCTTC
cdr3_aa: CATRTRASGGKRSYNEQFF

clone_size: few
cdr3_length: 13
d_call: -
j_call: TRBJ1-1
v_call: TRBV5-5
cdr3_nt: TGTGCCAGCAGCTTCGTCTCGAACACTGAAGCTTTCTTT
cdr3_aa: CASSFVSNTEAFF

clone_size: -
cdr3_length: 14
d_call: TRBD2
j_call: TRBJ2-1
v_call: TRBV6-1
cdr3_nt: TGTGCCAGCAGTGTTGGCGGGAGTCTCTATGAGCAGTTCTTC
cdr3_aa: CASSVGGSLYEQFF

clone_size: few
cdr3_length: 14
d_call: -
j_call: TRBJ1-1
v_call: TRBV5-5
cdr3_nt: TGTGCCAGCAGCTTGGAAGCAGCCCGGAGCAAAGCTTTCTTT
cdr3_aa: CASSLEAARSKAFF

clone_size: -
cdr3_length: 15
d_call: -
j_call: TRBJ1-2
v_call: TRBV4-1
cdr3_nt: TGCGCCAGCAGCCAAGACCGCCGGGGGGCGGATGGCTACACCTTC
cdr3_aa: CASSQDRRGADGYTF

clone_size: -
cdr3_length: 16
d_call: -
j_call: TRBJ2-3
v_call: TRBV10-3
cdr3_nt: TGTGCCATCAGTCCTAGGACAGCGACTAGCACAGATACGCAGTATTTT
cdr3_aa: CAISPRTATSTDTQYF

clone_size: -
cdr3_length: 14
d_call: -
j_call: TRBJ1-1
v_call: TRBV10-3
cdr3_nt: TGTGCCATCAGTGAAAAGGCAGGGTTAACTGAAGCTTTCTTT
cdr3_aa: CAISEKAGLTEAFF

clone_size: -
cdr3_length: 16
d_call: -
j_call: TRBJ2-3
v_call: TRBV11-3
cdr3_nt: TGTGCCAGCAGCTTAGGGACCGGGGAGATGACAGATACGCAGTATTTT
cdr3_aa: CASSLGTGEMTDTQYF

clone_size: once
cdr3_length: 13
d_call: -
j_call: TRBJ1-1
v_call: TRBV7-6
cdr3_nt: TGTGCCGTCAGGAAATCCCAGAACACTGAAGCTTTCTTT
cdr3_aa: CAVRKSQNTEAFF

clone_size: -
cdr3_length: 15
d_call: -
j_call: TRBJ2-6
v_call: TRBV27
cdr3_nt: TGTGCCAGCACCCACCGAGGCTACGGGGCCAACGTCCTGACTTTC
cdr3_aa: CASTHRGYGANVLTF

clone_size: -
cdr3_length: 13
d_call: TRBD1
j_call: TRBJ1-2
v_call: TRBV11-3
cdr3_nt: TGTGCCAGCAGCGGGACAGGGCCATATGGCTACACCTTC
cdr3_aa: CASSGTGPYGYTF

clone_size: -
cdr3_length: 15
d_call: TRBD1
j_call: TRBJ1-1
v_call: TRBV5-4
cdr3_nt: TGTGCCAGCAGCTTGGGTGGGACAGGGAACACTGAAGCTTTCTTT
cdr3_aa: CASSLGGTGNTEAFF

clone_size: -
cdr3_length: 16
d_call: TRBD1
j_call: TRBJ1-1
v_call: TRBV5-1
cdr3_nt: TGCGCCAGCAGCTTGCTCGACAGGGACAGTATCACTGAAGCTTTCTTT
cdr3_aa: CASSLLDRDSITEAFF

clone_size: few
cdr3_length: 14
d_call: TRBD1
j_call: TRBJ1-2
v_call: TRBV19
cdr3_nt: TGTGCCAGTAAGAGACAGGGGAGTCTGGGGGGCTACACCTTC
cdr3_aa: CASKRQGSLGGYTF

clone_size: -
cdr3_length: 16
d_call: TRBD2
j_call: TRBJ2-1
v_call: TRBV6-5
cdr3_nt: TGTGCCAGCAGTTCGCCCTTACTAGCGGGAGTACATGAGCAGTTCTTC
cdr3_aa: CASSSPLLAGVHEQFF

clone_size: -
cdr3_length: 12
d_call: -
j_call: TRBJ2-7
v_call: TRBV6-5
cdr3_nt: TGTGCCAGCAGTACGGGCTCCTACGAGCAGTACTTC
cdr3_aa: CASSTGSYEQYF

clone_size: -
cdr3_length: 13
d_call: -
j_call: TRBJ2-2
v_call: TRBV5-1
cdr3_nt: TGCGCCAGCCAGACTGACAGCACCGGGGAGCTGTTTTTT
cdr3_aa: CASQTDSTGELFF

clone_size: -
cdr3_length: 12
d_call: -
j_call: TRBJ2-2
v_call: TRBV11-3
cdr3_nt: TGTGCCAGCAGCTTTGAGACCGGGGAGCTGTTTTTT
cdr3_aa: CASSFETGELFF

clone_size: few
cdr3_length: 16
d_call: TRBD1
j_call: TRBJ2-1
v_call: TRBV5-4
cdr3_nt: TGTGCCAGCAGCTCAGAGTGGGACAGGGACCTAAATGAGCAGTTCTTC
cdr3_aa: CASSSEWDRDLNEQFF

clone_size: -
cdr3_length: 16
d_call: -
j_call: TRBJ1-1
v_call: TRBV4-1
cdr3_nt: TGCGCCAGCAGCCAAGATGTACTCCGCGGTGAGGCTGAAGCTTTCTTT
cdr3_aa: CASSQDVLRGEAEAFF

clone_size: -
cdr3_length: 14
d_call: TRBD1
j_call: TRBJ2-7
v_call: TRBV2
cdr3_nt: TGTGCCAGCAGTGTCGACAGGGTATCCTACGAGCAGTACTTC
cdr3_aa: CASSVDRVSYEQYF